These T cell receptor beta chains were read from a single sample in a study of blood T cell repertoires in COVID-19. The repertoire was sequenced with immunoSEQ multiplex PCR; TCRdb's copy has only in-frame clones and lacks some. The data hold some 400,000 clones, with more than 70% observed a single time. The specimen sequenced was PBMCs or T cells enriched from blood (not recorded which). All receptors come from a man aged 25-40 years who had recovered from COVID-19. Both conserved end residues are part of each CDR3. Each record gives: CDR3 DNA, CDR3 protein, CDR3 length, J gene, V gene, clone size, D gene. A D gene is named only where the DNA matches it firmly. The size field is filled for only some rows; it gives once, few, many or a size class.

cdr3_nt: TGTGCCAGCGGCCGTCCCGGGACAGGGTTCAATGAGCAGTTCTTC; cdr3_aa: CASGRPGTGFNEQFF; cdr3_length: 15; j_call: TRBJ2-1; v_call: TRBV27; clone_size: NA; d_call: TRBD1
cdr3_nt: TGTGCCTGGAGTGCGACACTTTCTAACTATGGCTACACCTTC; cdr3_aa: CAWSATLSNYGYTF; cdr3_length: 14; j_call: TRBJ1-2; v_call: TRBV30; clone_size: NA; d_call: NA
cdr3_nt: TGTGCCAGCAGCGCGGGGGACAGTTCCTACGAGCAGTACTTC; cdr3_aa: CASSAGDSSYEQYF; cdr3_length: 14; j_call: TRBJ2-7; v_call: TRBV9; clone_size: NA; d_call: NA
cdr3_nt: TGTGCCAGCAGTACCGGGACAGGGGGAATCGAGCAGTACTTC; cdr3_aa: CASSTGTGGIEQYF; cdr3_length: 14; j_call: TRBJ2-7; v_call: TRBV2; clone_size: NA; d_call: TRBD1
cdr3_nt: TGTGCCAGTAGTATTAGAGGACAGGGAAGCGAAAAACTGTTTTTT; cdr3_aa: CASSIRGQGSEKLFF; cdr3_length: 15; j_call: TRBJ1-4; v_call: TRBV19; clone_size: NA; d_call: TRBD1
cdr3_nt: TGTGCCAGTAGTATCTCTGGGGGGGCGTACACTGAAGCTTTCTTT; cdr3_aa: CASSISGGAYTEAFF; cdr3_length: 15; j_call: TRBJ1-1; v_call: TRBV19; clone_size: NA; d_call: NA
cdr3_nt: TGTGCCAGCAGTTACTCTGGAGGTGGCACTGAAGCTTTCTTT; cdr3_aa: CASSYSGGGTEAFF; cdr3_length: 14; j_call: TRBJ1-1; v_call: TRBV6-5; clone_size: NA; d_call: NA
cdr3_nt: TGTGCCACCAGCAGAGATATCCCGATTCAGGCAGATACGCAGTATTTT; cdr3_aa: CATSRDIPIQADTQYF; cdr3_length: 16; j_call: TRBJ2-3; v_call: TRBV15; clone_size: NA; d_call: NA
cdr3_nt: TGTGCCAGCAGCCTAGGGAAGCAGGGGGGCTTTTCTAACACCGGGGAGCTGTTTTTT; cdr3_aa: CASSLGKQGGFSNTGELFF; cdr3_length: 19; j_call: TRBJ2-2; v_call: TRBV9; clone_size: NA; d_call: NA
cdr3_nt: TGCGCCAGCACCGAGCTTTGGGGGGACAGGGCTTACAATGAGCAGTTCTTC; cdr3_aa: CASTELWGDRAYNEQFF; cdr3_length: 17; j_call: TRBJ2-1; v_call: TRBV5-1; clone_size: NA; d_call: TRBD1
cdr3_nt: TGTGCCAGCAGCTTGGACAGGGGTACTGAAGCTTTCTTT; cdr3_aa: CASSLDRGTEAFF; cdr3_length: 13; j_call: TRBJ1-1; v_call: TRBV5-6; clone_size: NA; d_call: TRBD1
cdr3_nt: TGTGCCTGGAGGGGACAGGGATCAGACTATGGCTACACCTTC; cdr3_aa: CAWRGQGSDYGYTF; cdr3_length: 14; j_call: TRBJ1-2; v_call: TRBV30; clone_size: NA; d_call: TRBD1
cdr3_nt: TGTGCCAGCAGCTTAGCGATACAGCGGGGTGAGAATGAGCAGTTCTTC; cdr3_aa: CASSLAIQRGENEQFF; cdr3_length: 16; j_call: TRBJ2-1; v_call: TRBV7-9; clone_size: NA; d_call: TRBD2
cdr3_nt: TGCGCCAGCAGCCAAGGGGGGAGGGGAGGGAACTATGGCTACACCTTC; cdr3_aa: CASSQGGRGGNYGYTF; cdr3_length: 16; j_call: TRBJ1-2; v_call: TRBV4-1; clone_size: NA; d_call: NA
cdr3_nt: TGTGCCAGCAGGAGGGGACAGGGGGTGACCATATATTTT; cdr3_aa: CASRRGQGVTIYF; cdr3_length: 13; j_call: TRBJ1-3; v_call: TRBV6-6; clone_size: few; d_call: TRBD1
cdr3_nt: TGTGCCAGCAGCCCCCGGACAGGGGGATGGGGCTACACCTTC; cdr3_aa: CASSPRTGGWGYTF; cdr3_length: 14; j_call: TRBJ1-2; v_call: TRBV7-9; clone_size: NA; d_call: TRBD1
cdr3_nt: TGTGCCAGCAGCCAAGAATGGTCAGTTGGTAATTCACCCCTCCACTTT; cdr3_aa: CASSQEWSVGNSPLHF; cdr3_length: 16; j_call: TRBJ1-6; v_call: TRBV3-1/TRBV3-2; clone_size: NA; d_call: NA
cdr3_nt: TGTGCCAGCGACGACTCTAGCGGAAGGACCGGGGAGCTGTTTTTT; cdr3_aa: CASDDSSGRTGELFF; cdr3_length: 15; j_call: TRBJ2-2; v_call: TRBV6-6; clone_size: NA; d_call: TRBD2
cdr3_nt: TGTGCCAGCAGTCGGGGGGCGGGGAATTCACCCCTCCACTTT; cdr3_aa: CASSRGAGNSPLHF; cdr3_length: 14; j_call: TRBJ1-6; v_call: TRBV28; clone_size: NA; d_call: NA
cdr3_nt: TGTGCCAGCAGCTCATCCGGGACAGGGTCCTACGAGCAGTACTTC; cdr3_aa: CASSSSGTGSYEQYF; cdr3_length: 15; j_call: TRBJ2-7; v_call: TRBV11-2; clone_size: NA; d_call: TRBD1
cdr3_nt: TGTGCCAGCAGGTACATAGGTCGGGATCAGCCCCAGCATTTT; cdr3_aa: CASRYIGRDQPQHF; cdr3_length: 14; j_call: TRBJ1-5; v_call: TRBV6-6; clone_size: once; d_call: NA
cdr3_nt: TGTGCCAGCAGTTTATCGGGGGGGATGACTGAAGCTTTCTTT; cdr3_aa: CASSLSGGMTEAFF; cdr3_length: 14; j_call: TRBJ1-1; v_call: TRBV27; clone_size: NA; d_call: NA
cdr3_nt: TGTGCCAGCAGTTTCTTAGCTGATACGCAGTATTTT; cdr3_aa: CASSFLADTQYF; cdr3_length: 12; j_call: TRBJ2-3; v_call: TRBV12-3/TRBV12-4; clone_size: NA; d_call: NA
cdr3_nt: TGCGCCAGCAGCCAAGATATGATAAGACAGGGAACTAATGAAAAACTGTTTTTT; cdr3_aa: CASSQDMIRQGTNEKLFF; cdr3_length: 18; j_call: TRBJ1-4; v_call: TRBV4-3; clone_size: few; d_call: TRBD1
cdr3_nt: TGTGCCAGCAGTGTCGACTTCAGGGGTAATTCACCCCTCCACTTT; cdr3_aa: CASSVDFRGNSPLHF; cdr3_length: 15; j_call: TRBJ1-6; v_call: TRBV2; clone_size: NA; d_call: NA
cdr3_nt: TGTGCCAGCTCCCCAATGACAGGGATTAACACTGAAGCTTTCTTT; cdr3_aa: CASSPMTGINTEAFF; cdr3_length: 15; j_call: TRBJ1-1; v_call: TRBV18; clone_size: many; d_call: TRBD1
cdr3_nt: TGTGCCAGCAGCTCCTACTCGGACAGGGGAGGCGGCTACACCTTC; cdr3_aa: CASSSYSDRGGGYTF; cdr3_length: 15; j_call: TRBJ1-2; v_call: TRBV5-5; clone_size: NA; d_call: TRBD1
cdr3_nt: TGTGCCAGCAGCTTTGGCCCAGGGTACGAGCAGTACTTC; cdr3_aa: CASSFGPGYEQYF; cdr3_length: 13; j_call: TRBJ2-7; v_call: TRBV11-2; clone_size: NA; d_call: NA
cdr3_nt: TGTGCCAGCAGTCGCATCCAGGGGGAAGTGACCGGGGAGCTGTTTTTT; cdr3_aa: CASSRIQGEVTGELFF; cdr3_length: 16; j_call: TRBJ2-2; v_call: TRBV6-2/TRBV6-3; clone_size: NA; d_call: TRBD1
cdr3_nt: TGTGCCAGCAGTGGGGCAGGGTTAGAGACCCAGTACTTC; cdr3_aa: CASSGAGLETQYF; cdr3_length: 13; j_call: TRBJ2-5; v_call: TRBV5-4; clone_size: NA; d_call: NA
cdr3_nt: TGTGCCAGCAGCTTGGCCGCGCGGGAGGGTCGGAATTCACCCCTCCACTTT; cdr3_aa: CASSLAAREGRNSPLHF; cdr3_length: 17; j_call: TRBJ1-6; v_call: TRBV5-4; clone_size: NA; d_call: NA
cdr3_nt: TGTGCCAGCAGCTTATATCTAGCGGGGTACTCCTACAATGAGCAGTTCTTC; cdr3_aa: CASSLYLAGYSYNEQFF; cdr3_length: 17; j_call: TRBJ2-1; v_call: TRBV7-2; clone_size: NA; d_call: TRBD2
cdr3_nt: TGTGCCAGCTACCGCACAAAGAACACTGAAGCTTTCTTT; cdr3_aa: CASYRTKNTEAFF; cdr3_length: 13; j_call: TRBJ1-1; v_call: TRBV6-5; clone_size: NA; d_call: NA
cdr3_nt: TGTGCCAGCAGCGTAGCGGGACAGGGGGCCTACGAGCAGTACTTC; cdr3_aa: CASSVAGQGAYEQYF; cdr3_length: 15; j_call: TRBJ2-7; v_call: TRBV9; clone_size: NA; d_call: TRBD1
cdr3_nt: TGTGCCAGCAGTTCCTCGGGACAGGAGTTTGGCTACACCTTC; cdr3_aa: CASSSSGQEFGYTF; cdr3_length: 14; j_call: TRBJ1-2; v_call: TRBV27; clone_size: NA; d_call: TRBD1
cdr3_nt: TGTGCCAGCTCACCACTAAGCCCCAGGGACACCATATATTTT; cdr3_aa: CASSPLSPRDTIYF; cdr3_length: 14; j_call: TRBJ1-3; v_call: TRBV18; clone_size: few; d_call: NA
cdr3_nt: TGCGCCAGCCCACCCCGACCCCCGCCACCAGGTCGGTATCAGCCCCAGCATTTT; cdr3_aa: CASPPRPPPPGRYQPQHF; cdr3_length: 18; j_call: TRBJ1-5; v_call: TRBV5-1; clone_size: NA; d_call: NA
cdr3_nt: TGTGCCAGCAGCCCCGGACTAGGGAACTACAATGAGCAATTCTTC; cdr3_aa: CASSPGLGNYNEQFF; cdr3_length: 15; j_call: TRBJ2-1; v_call: TRBV7-2; clone_size: NA; d_call: TRBD2
cdr3_nt: TGTGCCAGCAGCTTACGGTGGAACACTGAAGCTTTCTTT; cdr3_aa: CASSLRWNTEAFF; cdr3_length: 13; j_call: TRBJ1-1; v_call: TRBV5-6; clone_size: NA; d_call: NA
cdr3_nt: TGTGCCAGCAGCTTAATCGGACAGGGAGGGGTAATCAATCAGCCCCAGCATTTT; cdr3_aa: CASSLIGQGGVINQPQHF; cdr3_length: 18; j_call: TRBJ1-5; v_call: TRBV7-9; clone_size: NA; d_call: TRBD1
cdr3_nt: TGTGCCAGCAAATACGGGTCGGAGCTGTTTTTT; cdr3_aa: CASKYGSELFF; cdr3_length: 11; j_call: TRBJ2-2; v_call: TRBV12-3/TRBV12-4; clone_size: NA; d_call: NA
cdr3_nt: TGCGCCAGCAGCGCTGGGGGCGGACAGGCGAGCGGCTCCTATAATTCACCCCTCCACTTT; cdr3_aa: CASSAGGGQASGSYNSPLHF; cdr3_length: 20; j_call: TRBJ1-6; v_call: TRBV5-1; clone_size: NA; d_call: TRBD1
cdr3_nt: TGTGCCAGCAGTTCATGGACAGAGCCCTACGAGCAGTACTTC; cdr3_aa: CASSSWTEPYEQYF; cdr3_length: 14; j_call: TRBJ2-7; v_call: TRBV27; clone_size: NA; d_call: NA
cdr3_nt: TGTGCCAGCAGTCCGGGACTAGCGGGGTTTGAGCAGTTCTTC; cdr3_aa: CASSPGLAGFEQFF; cdr3_length: 14; j_call: TRBJ2-1; v_call: TRBV6-5; clone_size: NA; d_call: TRBD2
cdr3_nt: TGCGCCAGCAGCCCGGTCAGGTCAAGCCACGAGCAGTACTTC; cdr3_aa: CASSPVRSSHEQYF; cdr3_length: 14; j_call: TRBJ2-7; v_call: TRBV4-1; clone_size: NA; d_call: NA
cdr3_nt: TGTGCCAGCAGTTTAAGAGACAGAAATTCACCCCTCCACTTT; cdr3_aa: CASSLRDRNSPLHF; cdr3_length: 14; j_call: TRBJ1-6; v_call: TRBV27; clone_size: NA; d_call: NA
cdr3_nt: TGTGCCAGCAGACTTGACAGGGGGCTGACAGATACGCAGTATTTT; cdr3_aa: CASRLDRGLTDTQYF; cdr3_length: 15; j_call: TRBJ2-3; v_call: TRBV5-4; clone_size: NA; d_call: TRBD1
cdr3_nt: TGTGCCAGCAGCTTAGCCAGGGGTCAGGACCTAAAAGGAAACACCATATATTTT; cdr3_aa: CASSLARGQDLKGNTIYF; cdr3_length: 18; j_call: TRBJ1-3; v_call: TRBV7-2; clone_size: NA; d_call: NA